A single T cell receptor (beta chain) is shown here with its context. CDR3 size: 13 residues. Between the trimmed V and J ends, which lost 3 bases and 6 bases, there was a span of 11 bases. From germline, CDR1 is LNHDA and CDR2 SQIVND (reference sequence). These data belong to a study of blood T cell repertoires in COVID-19. Study summary: PBMCs, B-cell-depleted T cells, or T cells provided the cDNA or gDNA that made up the material.

Sequenced by immunoSEQ multiplex PCR; TCRdb stores in-frame clones only, minus some. This table holds 85,000 to 90,000 clones, 87% found once. Sequencing used peripheral blood. The genes are TRBV19 and TRBJ1-2; perhaps TRBD1 as D (6 bases). The sequence came from a human donor in a cohort sampled during active COVID-19. CDR3 region: CASSITGTHGYTF. Here the CDR3 DNA reads TGTGCCAGTAGTATTACAGGGACCCATGGCTACACCTTC.